This T cell receptor (beta chain) was recovered during a study of cytomegalovirus exposure and HLA in healthy donors. As for the study in general: Some 200 million T cells yielded roughly 120 million unique TCR beta sequences in earlier analysis.

PCR employed 60 Vbeta and 13 Jbeta primers. TCRdb's copy holds only in-frame clones and misses some; the assay was immunoSEQ multiplex PCR. The sample shows about 140,000 clones, roughly 70% of them seen only once. General observations from the study: An analysis was carried out at a later point. It showed that HLA-associated TCR beta chains were more clonally expanded than equally common non-associated chains. Immune exposure data for these donors was limited to CMV serostatus.

Concerning this clone itself: As yet, its antigen is unknown.

Sequencing was performed on PBMCs. This TCR was sampled from a woman between 40 and 55 years old in good health and CMV-seronegative.

As DNA, the CDR3 is TGTGCCAGCAGCTCCGGGACTAGTGCGCAAGAGACCCAGTACTTC. Amino acids: CASSSGTSAQETQYF. The J gene is TRBJ2-5, the V gene TRBV5-4, with 8 bases fitting TRBD2. Germline V gene data show CDR1 as SGHNT and CDR2 as YYREEE (reference sequence). The CDR3 covers 15 residues. J lost 2 bases, V lost 3 bases, and 6 bases had no gene match. The full variable domain, rest sourced from reference TRBV5-4 and TRBJ2-5, is ETGVTQSPTHLIKTRGQQVTLRCSSQSGHNTVSWYQQALGQGPQFIFQYYREEENGRGNFPPRFSGLQFPNYSSELNVNALELDDSALYLCASSSGTSAQETQYFGPGTRLLVL.